A selection of T cell receptor beta chains follows, all from one sample in a study of blood T cell repertoires in COVID-19. Here immunoSEQ multiplex PCR was the method, and the copy in TCRdb shows in-frame clones only, minus some. Found here are 55,000 to 65,000 clones, about 90% of them singletons; the top ten hold 4.5% to 5%. Sequences were obtained from peripheral blood. The receptor set was obtained from a man aged 60-69 years with acute or convalescent COVID-19. Both conserved end residues are part of each CDR3. D genes are given only for firm matches. Expanded clones get a size class; other rows say once, few or many, or leave the size out.

v_gene	abundance	d_gene	j_gene	CDR3aa	CDR3nt
TRBV18	-	TRBD2	TRBJ2-1	CASSPSLTSVYNEQFF	TGTGCCAGCTCACCGAGTTTGACTAGCGTCTACAATGAGCAGTTCTTC
TRBV15	-	TRBD1	TRBJ1-2	CATSRAIRDREDGYGYTF	TGTGCCACCAGCAGGGCAATCCGGGACAGGGAGGACGGCTATGGCTACACCTTC
TRBV7-9	-	TRBD1	TRBJ2-2	CASSLRGPGELFF	TGTGCCAGCAGCTTAAGGGGGCCAGGGGAGCTGTTTTTT
TRBV7-9	-	-	TRBJ2-5	CASSLRPVETQYF	TGTGCCAGCAGCCTACGCCCTGTCGAGACCCAGTACTTC
TRBV24-1	-	TRBD1	TRBJ2-7	CATSPSRGTYEQYF	TGTGCCACCTCTCCATCCAGGGGGACCTACGAGCAGTACTTC
TRBV3-1/TRBV3-2	-	TRBD2	TRBJ2-2	CASTLREGTGELFF	TGTGCCAGCACCCTACGGGAGGGCACCGGGGAGCTGTTTTTT
TRBV5-4	-	TRBD1	TRBJ2-2	CASSQQGQGTGELFF	TGTGCCAGCAGCCAACAGGGGCAAGGGACCGGGGAGCTGTTTTTT
TRBV15	-	TRBD1	TRBJ1-4	CATSRDLAGTGGGEKLFF	TGTGCCACCAGCAGAGATCTAGCGGGGACAGGGGGAGGTGAAAAACTGTTTTTT
TRBV5-4	-	-	TRBJ2-7	CASSPQVSTRSYEQYF	TGTGCCAGCAGCCCCCAGGTGTCCACTCGCTCCTACGAGCAGTACTTC
TRBV4-2	-	-	TRBJ2-1	CASSQVNEVAVYNEQFF	TGTGCCAGCAGCCAAGTCAACGAGGTAGCGGTCTACAATGAGCAGTTCTTC
TRBV7-3	-	-	TRBJ2-1	CASSRGRGSSYNEQFF	TGTGCCAGCAGCCGGGGGCGCGGGAGCTCCTACAATGAGCAGTTCTTC
TRBV29-1	-	TRBD2	TRBJ2-1	CSVEMLAGVGDEQFF	TGCAGCGTTGAGATGCTAGCGGGAGTGGGAGATGAGCAGTTCTTC
TRBV18	-	TRBD1	TRBJ1-1	CASSLTGQLNTEAFF	TGTGCCAGCTCTCTTACGGGACAGCTGAACACTGAAGCTTTCTTT
TRBV7-8	-	-	TRBJ2-7	CASSLGDGSSGYEQYF	TGTGCCAGCAGCTTAGGCGACGGGTCGTCTGGCTACGAGCAGTACTTC
TRBV2	-	-	TRBJ1-5	CASDQGNQPQHF	TGTGCCAGCGACCAGGGGAATCAGCCCCAGCATTTT
TRBV19	-	-	TRBJ1-5	CASSPQGEGNQPQHF	TGTGCCAGTAGCCCACAGGGCGAGGGCAATCAGCCCCAGCATTTT
TRBV28	-	-	TRBJ2-7	CASRIGGQFEQYF	TGTGCCAGCAGAATAGGAGGACAGTTCGAGCAGTACTTC
TRBV2	few	-	TRBJ1-6	CASSDRTSNSPLHF	TGTGCCAGCAGCGACAGGACGTCGAATTCACCCCTCCACTTT
TRBV28	-	-	TRBJ2-5	CASSFRGTPGQETQYF	TGTGCCAGCAGTTTCCGAGGGACACCAGGACAAGAGACCCAGTACTTC
TRBV3-1/TRBV3-2	-	-	TRBJ1-2	CASSQEGGAARPIALNGYTF	TGTGCCAGCAGCCAAGAAGGGGGGGCGGCACGGCCCATCGCTCTCAATGGCTACACCTTC
TRBV7-3	-	TRBD2	TRBJ2-1	CASSSGTSGSGNEQFF	TGTGCCAGCAGCTCCGGGACTAGCGGGAGTGGAAATGAGCAGTTCTTC
TRBV7-3	-	-	TRBJ1-1	CASSLMARTEAFF	TGTGCCAGCAGCTTAATGGCTCGCACTGAAGCTTTCTTT